This TCR beta chain was identified in a study of blood T cell repertoires in COVID-19. In the study overall: There were acute and convalescent COVID-19 samples, and they came from the United States, Italy and Spain. Sources were T cells, B-cell-depleted T cells, or PBMCs; the material itself was cDNA or gDNA.

Produced via immunoSEQ multiplex PCR; TCRdb's table is partial and in-frame only. The repertoire holds some 200,000 clones, with about nine tenths as singletons. Between the trimmed V and J ends, which lost 0 bases and 4 bases, there was a span of 15 bases. CDR1 and CDR2 from the germline V gene are LGHNA and YNFKEQ. This CDR3 is 16 amino acids long. Each participant's cohort was designated according to participant-reported clinical history. Symptom resolution, clearance, or two negative PCRs marked the recovered donors of Cohort 3. The clonotype comes from a woman under 40 who had recovered from COVID-19. The chain carries TRBV4-2 and TRBJ1-2; a possible D gene is TRBD1 (5 bases). Sequenced input: PBMCs or T cells enriched from blood (not recorded which). CDR3 nucleotide sequence: TGTGCCAGCAGCCAAGATAAGCACAGGCCGGGCTATGGCTACACCTTC. Translation: CASSQDKHRPGYGYTF.